This TCR beta chain was profiled in a study of metastatic and nonmetastatic thyroid tumors. Study context: Repertoire data that came from the blood and tumor or nodule tissue of malignant and benign thyroid patients were compared.

General study results and limits: Relative to benign nodules, malignant thyroid tumors were reportedly characterized by significantly elevated TCR beta diversity in blood and tumor.

The CDR3 has 13 residues. V lost 5 bases, J lost 0 bases, and 8 bases lay in between. In the original analysis: The study's classifier, a distant-metastasis tool for papillary thyroid cancer, was built using CDR3 differences across clinicopathological groups. Through MiXCR, TCRdb re-clonotyped the PCR reads. TCRdb, not the authors, supplied the V and J calls. The repertoire holds over 20,000 clones, with about a sixth as singletons. Patients underwent thyroid surgery, and none had received any treatment before it. Of note for this clone: Its antigen is undetermined.

The clonotype originates from a female donor with papillary thyroid cancer or a benign thyroid nodule (not recorded which). Some clones in this sample may be carry-over from other donors' samples. The J gene is TRBJ2-7, the V gene TRBV12-3 or TRBV12-4; D perhaps matches TRBD1 (5 bases). The sequenced sample was blood. CDR3 nucleotide sequence: TGTGCCAGCAGTGAGACAGACTCCTACGAGCAGTACTTC. Its translation: CASSETDSYEQYF.